The next 14 T cell receptor beta chains were all read from a single sample in a study of blood T cell repertoires in COVID-19 (dated by TCRdb to the early 2020s). To prepare the library, the immunoSEQ multiplex PCR assay was applied. Drawn from immuneACCESS, this table holds only the in-frame rearrangements with V and J called that TCRdb kept. Clones are partly lost; checked studies trace under half to an unresolved V gene and leave the rest unexplained. Here the sample has 50,000 to 70,000 clones; about 91% occur a single time. Approximately 4.3% of the sample is held by the ten biggest clonotypes. Sequenced sample: peripheral blood. The receptors originated from a man in his sixties with acute or convalescent COVID-19.

This chain uses TRBV5-1 with TRBJ1-1; D is ambiguous. From germline, CDR1 is SGHRS and CDR2 YFSETQ. The V and J ends lost 0 bases and 0 bases respectively, with 12 bases between them. This CDR3 has 16 residues. CDR3 loop: CASSLASRNMNTEAFF. In DNA form, the CDR3 reads TGCGCCAGCAGCTTGGCCTCCAGAAATATGAACACTGAAGCTTTCTTT.

The J gene is TRBJ1-5, the V gene TRBV28; perhaps TRBD1 as D (6 bases). Deletions cut 8 bases from V and 4 bases from J, with 15 bases between. From germline, CDR1 is MDHEN and CDR2 SYDVKM. The CDR3 length is 14 residues. CDR3 sequence reads: CASGEGGLNQPQHF. For the CDR3, the DNA is TGTGCCAGCGGGGAGGGGGGACTTAATCAGCCCCAGCATTTT. Full variable domain (missing parts from reference TRBV28 and TRBJ1-5): DVKVTQSSRYLVKRTGEKVFLECVQDMDHENMFWYRQDPGLGLRLIYFSYDVKMKEKGDIPEGYSVSREKKERFSLILESASTNQTSMYLCASGEGGLNQPQHFGDGTRLSIL.

The chain recombines TRBV5-6 with TRBJ2-7; D possibly corresponds to TRBD2 (5 bases). The V end was cut by 1 base, the J end by 2 bases, with 13 bases between. The CDR3 length is 15 residues. Germline values: CDR1 SGHDT, CDR2 YYEEEE. This chain's CDR3 is CASSLLTGNAYEQYF. In DNA form, the CDR3 reads TGTGCCAGCAGCTTGTTAACCGGGAATGCCTACGAGCAGTACTTC. The variable domain in full, with the rest retrieved from reference TRBV5-6 and TRBJ2-7, is DAGVTQSPTHLIKTRGQQVTLRCSPKSGHDTVSWYQQALGQGPQFIFQYYEEEERQRGNFPDRFSGHQFPNYSSELNVNALLLGDSALYLCASSLLTGNAYEQYFGPGTRLTVT.

The rearrangement joins TRBV30 to TRBJ1-1, with D maybe TRBD1 (5 bases). The CDR3 has 12 amino acids. The V end was cut by 2 bases, the J end by 6 bases, with 10 bases between. Germline V gives CDR1 GTSNPN, CDR2 SVGIG (reference sequence). The CDR3 DNA sequence: TGTGCCTGGAGTAGGAGGGGATCTGAAGCTTTCTTT. This sequence encodes CAWSRRGSEAFF.

The chain carries TRBV6-5 and TRBJ2-1; 8 nucleotides agree with TRBD1. J was trimmed by 7 bases and V by 6 bases; bases with no gene match: 5. The CDR3 contains 13 residues. Looked up from germline, CDR1 is MNHEY and CDR2 is SVGAGI. The CDR3 protein is CASRPGGKNEQFF. CDR3 sequence (DNA): TGTGCCAGCAGACCAGGGGGCAAAAATGAGCAGTTCTTC.

The chain joins TRBV5-6 to TRBJ2-3, with D possibly being TRBD2 (6 bases). The CDR3 covers 15 residues. Germline lookup yields CDR1 SGHDT and CDR2 YYEEEE. V was clipped by 6 bases and J by 1 base, with 15 bases between them. Here the CDR3 reads CASTPRASGTDTQYF. CDR3 bases: TGTGCCAGCACTCCCCGGGCTAGCGGCACAGATACGCAGTATTTT.

The genes are TRBV7-9 and TRBJ2-3; 7 positions agree with TRBD2. In germline, CDR1 is SEHNR, CDR2 FQNEAQ (reference sequence). The CDR3 loop spans 13 amino acids. The V and J ends lost 2 bases and 9 bases, in that order; junction bases with no gene match: 5. This CDR3 reads CASSLISSGTQYF. In DNA, the CDR3 is TGTGCCAGCAGCTTAATTTCTAGCGGAACGCAGTATTTT.

The chain links TRBV19 to TRBJ1-6; tentatively, D is TRBD1 (5 bases). Germline V gives CDR1 LNHDA, CDR2 SQIVND (reference sequence). The V and J ends lost 5 bases and 8 bases respectively, with 13 bases between them. This CDR3 is built from 14 residues. The CDR3: CASSPFTGDSPLHF. DNA for the CDR3: TGTGCCAGTAGTCCATTCACGGGGGATTCACCCCTCCACTTT.

The chain combines TRBV6-1 with TRBJ1-5; D remains ambiguous. CDR1 is MNHNS, CDR2 SASEGT, per germline. Trimming removed 1 base at V and 9 bases at J, with 13 bases between. The CDR3 runs to 14 residues. The CDR3 reads CASSEERVEGPQHF. The DNA for the CDR3 is TGTGCCAGCAGTGAAGAACGGGTAGAGGGGCCCCAGCATTTT.

The rearrangement uses TRBV6-5 and TRBJ1-5; tentatively, D is TRBD1 (5 bases). The V end was cut by 5 bases, the J end by 6 bases, with 14 bases between. This CDR3 contains 14 residues. CDR1 and CDR2 (germline): MNHEY, SVGAGI. The CDR3 nucleotides read TGTGCCAGCAGTCGACAGTCGGGCTTTCAGCCCCAGCATTTT. Translated, it gives CASSRQSGFQPQHF.

The CDR3 nucleotides are TGTGCCAGCAGTTATGACTCCGGACTAGCCGAGCAGTACTTC. This sequence encodes CASSYDSGLAEQYF. The chain recombines TRBV7-8 with TRBJ2-7, with TRBD2 matching over 8 bases. The CDR3 runs to 14 residues. Germline lookup yields CDR1 SGHVS and CDR2 FQNEAQ. V lost 6 bases and J lost 6; bases outside the gene matches: 10.

The chain uses TRBV6-5 and TRBJ2-7; 8 bases map to TRBD1. The germline V gene has CDR1 MNHEY and CDR2 SVGAGI. This CDR3 has 15 residues. J lost 1 base, V lost 4 bases, and 6 bases had no gene match. As DNA, the CDR3 is TGTGCCAGCAGTTTAACAGGGGGGTTTTCCTACGAGCAGTACTTC. Translated: CASSLTGGFSYEQYF.

The chain links TRBV10-3 to TRBJ2-2, with 10 positions matching TRBD1. The germline CDR1 and CDR2 sequences are ENHRY and SYGVKD. V lost 3 bases, J lost 6 bases, and 10 bases stayed unmatched. This CDR3 has 17 residues. CDR3 sequence: CAISDSTGGKISGELFF. The CDR3 DNA sequence: TGTGCCATCAGTGATTCGACAGGGGGCAAGATCTCCGGGGAGCTGTTTTTT.

J is TRBJ2-2 and V is TRBV30, with 7 bases lining up with TRBD2. The CDR3 sequence is 18 residues long. The V segment lost 0 bases and the J segment 5 bases; nucleotides outside the gene matches: 15. From germline, CDR1 is GTSNPN and CDR2 SVGIG (reference sequence). The CDR3 here is CAWSVQKDFWGLTGELFF. CDR3 bases: TGTGCCTGGAGTGTACAAAAGGACTTCTGGGGACTAACCGGGGAGCTGTTTTTT.